The clone carrying this TCR beta chain was found a few times. Its antigen remains unknown. The source of the sample is a study of T cell repertoires in cytomegalovirus infection. Deletions cut 4 bases from V and 0 bases from J, with 16 bases between. Germline-derived CDR1 and CDR2 are SGHVS and FNYEAQ. The CDR3 contains 17 residues. MiXCR was run by TCRdb on the reads, yielding one entry per CDR3 protein. The table shows about 830,000 distinct CDR3 sequences, with less than 35% occurring only once. The rearrangement links TRBV7-6 to TRBJ1-5, with D tentatively TRBD1 (5 bases). Sample: cultured CD8+ T cells from PBMCs, taken from culture after CMV antigen stimulation. The receptor was derived from a human donor in good health (CMV status not recorded). Some clones in this sample may be carry-over from other donors' samples. The CDR3 here is CASSSSGHAYSNQPQHF. CDR3 in DNA: TGTGCCAGCAGCTCGAGTGGACACGCTTATAGCAATCAGCCCCAGCATTTT.